The rows below give T cell receptor beta chains drawn from one sample of a study of vaccination and CD4 T cells after COVID-19. TCRdb recomputed calls from the PCR reads with MiXCR, one row per CDR3 protein. This table holds 20,000 or so distinct CDR3 sequences, nearly 60% found once. Their specific antigens are unknown. The specimen comprised CD4+ T cells from blood, cultured in vitro, sampled before SARS-CoV-2 vaccination. All receptors come from a human donor who had recovered from COVID-19. Each CDR3 is given with its conserved first and last residue. The order of the fields is J gene, clone size, V gene, D gene, CDR3 length, CDR3 protein, CDR3 DNA. A D gene is named only where the DNA matches it firmly. Clone size is shown for a subset of rows, as once, few, many or a class of expanded clone.

j_gene: TRBJ1-2; abundance: medium-sized; v_gene: TRBV30; d_gene: .; len: 13; CDR3aa: CAWSRDLGYGYTF; CDR3nt: TGTGCCTGGAGCCGGGACCTGGGCTATGGCTACACCTTC
j_gene: TRBJ2-3; abundance: .; v_gene: TRBV6-2/TRBV6-3; d_gene: TRBD2; len: 14; CDR3aa: CASSRTSGRDTQYF; CDR3nt: TGTGCCAGCAGTCGGACTAGCGGGAGGGATACGCAGTATTTT
j_gene: TRBJ2-7; abundance: .; v_gene: TRBV20-1; d_gene: .; len: 13; CDR3aa: CSARRGGIYEQYF; CDR3nt: TGCAGTGCCAGGCGGGGAGGAATCTACGAGCAGTACTTC
j_gene: TRBJ2-1; abundance: .; v_gene: TRBV20-1; d_gene: .; len: 14; CDR3aa: CSARVSGEDNEQFF; CDR3nt: TGCAGTGCTAGAGTTTCCGGGGAGGACAATGAGCAGTTCTTC
j_gene: TRBJ2-3; abundance: few; v_gene: TRBV20-1; d_gene: TRBD2; len: 16; CDR3aa: CSASAGTSPPADTQYF; CDR3nt: TGCAGTGCTAGTGCTGGGACTAGCCCCCCCGCAGATACGCAGTATTTT
j_gene: TRBJ2-4; abundance: .; v_gene: TRBV20-1; d_gene: TRBD2; len: 14; CDR3aa: CSARLAGSLNIQYF; CDR3nt: TGCAGTGCTCGGCTAGCGGGATCCCTGAACATTCAGTACTTC
j_gene: TRBJ1-2; abundance: few; v_gene: TRBV14; d_gene: .; len: 13; CDR3aa: CASSLLTNYGYTF; CDR3nt: TGTGCCAGCAGCCTATTAACTAACTATGGCTACACCTTC
j_gene: TRBJ2-3; abundance: few; v_gene: TRBV30; d_gene: TRBD2; len: 13; CDR3aa: CAWERESTDTQYF; CDR3nt: TGTGCCTGGGAGCGGGAGTCCACAGATACGCAGTATTTT
j_gene: TRBJ2-5; abundance: .; v_gene: TRBV2; d_gene: .; len: 13; CDR3aa: CASSRTGRETQYF; CDR3nt: TGTGCCAGCAGCCGTACAGGGCGAGAGACCCAGTACTTC
j_gene: TRBJ2-7; abundance: .; v_gene: TRBV7-2; d_gene: TRBD2; len: 15; CDR3aa: CASSGIAGGRGEQYF; CDR3nt: TGTGCCAGCAGCGGGATAGCGGGAGGCCGGGGCGAGCAGTACTTC
j_gene: TRBJ2-2; abundance: .; v_gene: TRBV20-1; d_gene: .; len: 14; CDR3aa: CSASLVSSTGELFF; CDR3nt: TGCAGTGCTAGCCTAGTCTCTAGCACCGGGGAGCTGTTTTTT
j_gene: TRBJ1-5; abundance: .; v_gene: TRBV30; d_gene: TRBD1; len: 14; CDR3aa: CAWSLTGGDQPQHF; CDR3nt: TGTGCCTGGAGTTTGACAGGGGGCGATCAGCCCCAGCATTTT
j_gene: TRBJ2-2; abundance: once; v_gene: TRBV28; d_gene: TRBD2; len: 17; CDR3aa: CASRPPASGSRIGELFF; CDR3nt: TGTGCCAGCAGACCCCCGGCTAGCGGGAGTAGAATCGGGGAGCTGTTTTTT
j_gene: TRBJ2-2; abundance: .; v_gene: TRBV27; d_gene: TRBD1; len: 15; CDR3aa: CASRRQGDPAGELFF; CDR3nt: TGTGCCAGCAGAAGACAGGGCGATCCCGCCGGGGAGCTGTTTTTT
j_gene: TRBJ2-5; abundance: few; v_gene: TRBV20-1; d_gene: TRBD2; len: 12; CDR3aa: CSAAGGQETQYF; CDR3nt: TGCAGTGCCGCGGGAGGCCAAGAGACCCAGTACTTC
j_gene: TRBJ1-1; abundance: .; v_gene: TRBV10-3; d_gene: .; len: 13; CDR3aa: CAISERDNTEAFF; CDR3nt: TGTGCCATCAGTGAGAGGGATAACACTGAAGCTTTCTTT
j_gene: TRBJ2-2; abundance: .; v_gene: TRBV2; d_gene: TRBD1; len: 15; CDR3aa: CASRVGQQNTGELFF; CDR3nt: TGTGCCAGCAGGGTGGGACAGCAGAACACCGGGGAGCTGTTTTTT
j_gene: TRBJ1-1; abundance: .; v_gene: TRBV19; d_gene: .; len: 16; CDR3aa: CASSIGGGGMNTEAFF; CDR3nt: TGTGCCAGTAGTATAGGGGGCGGAGGTATGAACACTGAAGCTTTCTTT
j_gene: TRBJ2-1; abundance: .; v_gene: TRBV15; d_gene: TRBD2; len: 18; CDR3aa: CATSGLAGGMSSYNEQFF; CDR3nt: TGTGCCACCAGCGGACTAGCGGGAGGTATGAGCTCCTACAATGAGCAGTTCTTC
j_gene: TRBJ2-3; abundance: .; v_gene: TRBV5-1; d_gene: TRBD2; len: 18; CDR3aa: CASSPAMGLAGGTDTQYF; CDR3nt: TGCGCCAGCAGCCCGGCGATGGGACTAGCGGGAGGTACAGATACGCAGTATTTT
j_gene: TRBJ1-1; abundance: .; v_gene: TRBV18; d_gene: .; len: 16; CDR3aa: CASSPPSRGRNTEAFF; CDR3nt: TGTGCCAGCTCACCACCGTCGAGGGGACGGAACACTGAAGCTTTCTTT
j_gene: TRBJ1-5; abundance: few; v_gene: TRBV27; d_gene: .; len: 13; CDR3aa: CASSYNTGQPQHF; CDR3nt: TGTGCCAGCAGTTACAATACAGGTCAGCCCCAGCATTTT
j_gene: TRBJ1-6; abundance: .; v_gene: TRBV30; d_gene: .; len: 13; CDR3aa: CACRGEYNSPLHF; CDR3nt: TGTGCCTGCAGGGGCGAGTATAATTCACCCCTCCACTTT
j_gene: TRBJ1-3; abundance: .; v_gene: TRBV28; d_gene: TRBD1; len: 15; CDR3aa: CASRSQGATGNTIYF; CDR3nt: TGTGCCAGCAGGTCTCAGGGGGCGACTGGAAACACCATATATTTT
j_gene: TRBJ2-7; abundance: .; v_gene: TRBV7-9; d_gene: TRBD1; len: 15; CDR3aa: CASSLAGQGRYEQYF; CDR3nt: TGTGCCAGCAGCTTGGCGGGACAGGGGAGGTACGAGCAGTACTTC
j_gene: TRBJ2-7; abundance: .; v_gene: TRBV7-9; d_gene: TRBD2; len: 13; CDR3aa: CASSLLAGYEQYF; CDR3nt: TGTGCCAGCAGCTTACTAGCGGGCTACGAGCAGTACTTC
j_gene: TRBJ2-7; abundance: .; v_gene: TRBV20-1; d_gene: .; len: 13; CDR3aa: CSASGSKPYEQYF; CDR3nt: TGCAGTGCCAGCGGGTCGAAGCCCTACGAGCAGTACTTC
j_gene: TRBJ2-2; abundance: .; v_gene: TRBV7-2; d_gene: TRBD2; len: 17; CDR3aa: CASNDPESGSRIGELFF; CDR3nt: TGTGCCAGCAATGATCCGGAAAGCGGGAGTAGGATCGGGGAGCTGTTTTTC
j_gene: TRBJ1-4; abundance: .; v_gene: TRBV28; d_gene: .; len: 16; CDR3aa: CASSPQGAARWEKLFF; CDR3nt: TGTGCCAGCAGTCCACAAGGGGCCGCACGTTGGGAAAAACTGTTTTTT
j_gene: TRBJ1-1; abundance: few; v_gene: TRBV20-1; d_gene: .; len: 13; CDR3aa: CSAGRNLNTEAFF; CDR3nt: TGCAGTGCTGGACGGAACTTGAACACTGAAGCTTTCTTT
j_gene: TRBJ1-4; abundance: .; v_gene: TRBV20-1; d_gene: TRBD1; len: 13; CDR3aa: CSAGGQGMRKLFF; CDR3nt: TGCAGTGCTGGGGGACAGGGGATGCGAAAACTGTTTTTT
j_gene: TRBJ2-5; abundance: .; v_gene: TRBV28; d_gene: TRBD2; len: 14; CDR3aa: CASRKGLVTETQYF; CDR3nt: TGTGCCAGCAGAAAAGGACTAGTTACGGAGACCCAGTACTTC
j_gene: TRBJ2-2; abundance: few; v_gene: TRBV7-3; d_gene: TRBD1; len: 13; CDR3aa: CASSRQGAGELFF; CDR3nt: TGTGCCAGCAGTCGACAGGGGGCCGGGGAGCTGTTTTTT
j_gene: TRBJ2-3; abundance: .; v_gene: TRBV24-1; d_gene: .; len: 14; CDR3aa: CATSPGSTLDTQYF; CDR3nt: TGTGCCACCAGTCCAGGGTCAACACTAGATACGCAGTATTTT
j_gene: TRBJ1-2; abundance: few; v_gene: TRBV7-3; d_gene: .; len: 14; CDR3aa: CASSFDGADYGYTF; CDR3nt: TGTGCCAGCAGCTTCGACGGGGCAGACTATGGCTACACCTTC
j_gene: TRBJ2-3; abundance: .; v_gene: TRBV20-1; d_gene: TRBD1; len: 15; CDR3aa: CSGQRGRARTDTQYF; CDR3nt: TGCAGTGGGCAGAGGGGGCGGGCACGCACAGATACGCAGTATTTT
j_gene: TRBJ1-3; abundance: .; v_gene: TRBV20-1; d_gene: .; len: 13; CDR3aa: CSARVNSGNTIYF; CDR3nt: TGCAGTGCTAGGGTGAACTCTGGAAACACCATATATTTT
j_gene: TRBJ1-1; abundance: .; v_gene: TRBV24-1; d_gene: .; len: 13; CDR3aa: CATSSPLNTEAFF; CDR3nt: TGTGCCACCAGTTCCCCATTGAACACTGAAGCTTTCTTT
j_gene: TRBJ1-2; abundance: .; v_gene: TRBV11-2; d_gene: TRBD1; len: 13; CDR3aa: CASSSDRNYGYTF; CDR3nt: TGTGCCAGCAGCTCGGACAGGAACTATGGCTACACCTTC
j_gene: TRBJ1-1; abundance: few; v_gene: TRBV10-3; d_gene: TRBD1; len: 12; CDR3aa: CAVRTGRTEAFF; CDR3nt: TGTGCCGTCCGGACAGGGCGGACTGAAGCTTTCTTT
j_gene: TRBJ2-7; abundance: .; v_gene: TRBV7-2; d_gene: .; len: 13; CDR3aa: CASSPTYDYEQYF; CDR3nt: TGTGCCAGCAGCCCGACCTACGACTACGAGCAGTACTTC
j_gene: TRBJ2-5; abundance: .; v_gene: TRBV30; d_gene: TRBD2; len: 14; CDR3aa: CAWRLAGGQETQYF; CDR3nt: TGTGCCTGGAGACTAGCGGGAGGTCAAGAGACCCAGTACTTC
j_gene: TRBJ1-5; abundance: few; v_gene: TRBV19; d_gene: .; len: 17; CDR3aa: CASSIVILGGRNPAQHF; CDR3nt: TGTGCCAGTAGTATAGTCATCCTGGGAGGGAGGAATCCGGCCCAGCATTTT
j_gene: TRBJ1-1; abundance: .; v_gene: TRBV27; d_gene: .; len: 14; CDR3aa: CASSLIPSNTEAFF; CDR3nt: TGTGCCAGCAGTTTAATACCCTCGAACACTGAAGCTTTCTTT
j_gene: TRBJ2-2; abundance: .; v_gene: TRBV2; d_gene: .; len: 15; CDR3aa: CASSEGPTNTGELFF; CDR3nt: TGTGCCAGCAGTGAGGGGCCGACGAACACCGGGGAGCTGTTTTTT
j_gene: TRBJ2-3; abundance: .; v_gene: TRBV20-1; d_gene: .; len: 13; CDR3aa: CSARGGSADTQYF; CDR3nt: TGCAGTGCTAGAGGCGGTAGTGCAGATACGCAGTATTTT
j_gene: TRBJ2-7; abundance: .; v_gene: TRBV6-1; d_gene: .; len: 13; CDR3aa: CASSKPSADEQYF; CDR3nt: TGTGCCAGCAGTAAACCAAGCGCTGACGAGCAGTACTTC
j_gene: TRBJ2-5; abundance: few; v_gene: TRBV2; d_gene: .; len: 14; CDR3aa: CASTATGGGETQYF; CDR3nt: TGTGCCAGCACGGCAACAGGAGGAGGAGAGACCCAGTACTTC
j_gene: TRBJ2-5; abundance: .; v_gene: TRBV27; d_gene: TRBD1; len: 14; CDR3aa: CASSSAGTEETQYF; CDR3nt: TGTGCCAGCAGTTCCGCCGGGACAGAAGAGACCCAGTACTTC